This T cell receptor beta chain was documented in a study of HIV-infected patients and healthy controls. All unsorted peripheral T cells were captured because whole blood was used without fractionation. This clonotype came up many times. Reverse transcription used around 500 ng RNA and constant-region primers for alpha and beta. Separate chain-specific third strand synthesis with multiplexing indices produced the alpha and beta libraries. TCRdb re-analysed the 5' RACE reads in MiXCR, keeping a single row per CDR3 protein. The sample records 7,500 to 8,000 distinct CDR3 sequences, approximately 6.1% being singletons. The TCR sequence derives from an adult with HIV infection. This sample comprised blood, obtained before antiretroviral therapy.

CDR3 amino acids: CATSRDGSQGRTGELFF. The CDR3, as DNA: TGTGCCACCAGCAGAGATGGGAGCCAGGGTAGGACCGGGGAGCTGTTTTTT. The genes are TRBV15 and TRBJ2-2; D assignment may be TRBD1 or TRBD2 (5 bases each). V shed 0 bases and J shed 5 bases, with 16 bases lying between them. From germline, CDR1 is LNHNV and CDR2 YYDKDF (reference sequence). The CDR3 runs 17 residues.